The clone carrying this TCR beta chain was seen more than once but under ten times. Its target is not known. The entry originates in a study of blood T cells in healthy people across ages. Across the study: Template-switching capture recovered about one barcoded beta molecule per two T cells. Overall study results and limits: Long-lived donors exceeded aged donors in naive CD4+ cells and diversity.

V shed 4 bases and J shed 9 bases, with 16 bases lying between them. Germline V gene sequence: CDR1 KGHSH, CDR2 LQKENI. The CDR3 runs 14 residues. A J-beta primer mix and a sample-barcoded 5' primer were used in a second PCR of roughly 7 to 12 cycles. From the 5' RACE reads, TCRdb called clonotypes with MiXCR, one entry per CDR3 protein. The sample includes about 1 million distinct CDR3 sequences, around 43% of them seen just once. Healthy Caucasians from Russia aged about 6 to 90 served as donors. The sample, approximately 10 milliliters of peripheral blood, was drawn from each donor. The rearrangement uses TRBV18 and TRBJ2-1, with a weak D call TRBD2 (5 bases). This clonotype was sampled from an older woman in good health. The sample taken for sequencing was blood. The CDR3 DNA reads TGTGCCAGCTCACTATCGTCCGGACTTACTGAGCAGTTCTTC. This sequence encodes CASSLSSGLTEQFF.